The 15 T cell receptor beta chains given below trace back to one sample, sequenced in a study of circulating tumor DNA in untreated peripheral T-cell lymphoma. Only in-frame clones appear in the TCRdb table, and some are missing; sequencing was by immunoSEQ multiplex PCR. The sample lists about 580 clones; 70% to 90% were seen once. What was sequenced was cell-free DNA from blood serum. The receptor set was obtained from a human donor with peripheral T-cell lymphoma.

V usage is TRBV5-1 and J usage is TRBJ2-6, with 7 bases aligning to TRBD1. From germline, CDR1 is SGHRS and CDR2 YFSETQ. The CDR3 sequence is 17 residues long. J was trimmed by 5 bases and V by 0 bases; bases with no gene match: 8. Written as DNA, the CDR3 is TGCGCCAGCAGCTTGGAGCCAGGGGGTATCTGGGCCAACGTCCTGACTTTC. Its protein product is CASSLEPGGIWANVLTF.

The chain is built from TRBV5-1 and TRBJ2-7; TRBD2 matches 8 bases. V dropped 2 bases and J dropped 1; count of bases not matched to a gene: 5. This CDR3 spans 15 amino acids. From germline, CDR1 is SGHRS and CDR2 YFSETQ. CDR3 loop: CASSFGTRESYEQYF. Here the CDR3 DNA reads TGCGCCAGCAGCTTCGGGACTAGGGAGTCCTACGAGCAGTACTTC.

This clone has just one count. The chain carries TRBV10-3 and TRBJ2-1; D gene uncertain. Germline V gives CDR1 ENHRY, CDR2 SYGVKD. The length of the CDR3 is 14 residues. V dropped 2 bases and J dropped 1 base, with 6 bases sitting between them. CDR3 protein: CAISEDLSYNEQFF. The CDR3 bases are TGTGCCATCAGTGAGGACCTTTCCTACAATGAGCAGTTCTTC.

V usage is TRBV4-2 and J usage is TRBJ2-5; D is perhaps TRBD1 or TRBD2 (5 bases each). Deletions cut 0 bases from V and 5 bases from J, with 22 bases between. Germline-derived CDR1 and CDR2 are LGHNA and YNFKEQ. The CDR3 is 18 amino acids. The CDR3 region is CASSQDPLGRTTTETQYF. The CDR3 bases are TGTGCCAGCAGCCAAGATCCGTTGGGACGGACGACAACGGAGACCCAGTACTTC.

This chain connects TRBV4-2 to TRBJ1-2, with D perhaps TRBD1 (5 bases). This CDR3 has 15 amino acids. CDR1 LGHNA and CDR2 YNFKEQ come from the germline V gene. The V gene lost 0 bases and the J gene lost 5 bases, with 13 bases spanning the gap. CDR3 in DNA: TGTGCCAGCAGCCAAGACCTCAGGGAATTGTATGGCTACACCTTC. Translating gives CASSQDLRELYGYTF.

About this clone: A junction end diverges from the germline sequence, so it may reflect a read error. The chain recombines TRBV7-7 with TRBJ2-1; D is ambiguous. The germline V gene encodes CDR1 SSHAT and CDR2 FNYEAQ (reference sequence). The CDR3 spans 13 residues. CDR3 coding DNA: TGTGCTAGCAGCTTAGGGCAGTCTCTTGAGCAGTTCTTC. This codes for CASSLGQSLEQFF.

The V gene is TRBV4-3, the J gene TRBJ1-1, with no clear D. Germline V gives CDR1 LGHNA, CDR2 YSLEER. V was trimmed by 0 bases and J by 2 bases, leaving 7 bases between them. The CDR3 is made up of 14 amino acids. CDR3 coding DNA: TGCGCCAGCAGCCAAGATAAGGCCAACACTGAAGCTTTCTTT. Encoded protein: CASSQDKANTEAFF.

The chain is built from TRBV7-8 and TRBJ2-3; tentatively, D is TRBD1 (6 bases). The CDR3 sequence is 13 residues long. The V gene lost 6 bases and the J gene lost 2 bases, with 9 bases spanning the gap. Germline CDR1 is SGHVS and CDR2 is FQNEAQ. As DNA, the CDR3 is TGTGCCAGCAGGGACAGCCTCACAGATACGCAGTATTTT. This gives the protein CASRDSLTDTQYF.

This clone was detected only once. The rearrangement links TRBV5-1 to TRBJ1-6; TRBD1 agrees at 8 bases. Germline V gene sequence: CDR1 SGHRS, CDR2 YFSETQ. This CDR3 has 14 amino acids. Losses at the gene ends were 0 bases for V and 7 bases for J; bases not matched to a gene: 0. CDR3 sequence: CASSLGQGNSPLHF. CDR3 nucleotides: TGCGCCAGCAGCTTGGGACAGGGGAATTCACCCCTCCACTTT.

The chain links TRBV5-4 to TRBJ1-2; a possible D gene is TRBD1 (5 bases). The germline V gene has CDR1 SGHNT and CDR2 YYREEE (reference sequence). This CDR3 has 12 amino acids. V dropped 2 bases and J dropped 8 bases, with 10 bases sitting between them. The CDR3 DNA follows: TGTGCCAGCAGCTTCGCCAGGGAAGGCTACACCTTC. This gives the protein CASSFAREGYTF.

The chain carries TRBV6-1 and TRBJ2-7, with D tentatively TRBD2 (5 bases). The CDR3 sequence is 15 residues long. Trimming cost V 2 bases and J 2 bases, with 13 bases left between them. CDR1 and CDR2 from the germline V gene are MNHNS and SASEGT. The CDR3 coding sequence is TGTGCCAGCAGTGAAATCCGGGGATTTACCTACGAGCAGTACTTC. Translating it yields CASSEIRGFTYEQYF.

The chain recombines TRBV6-5 with TRBJ1-2, with D perhaps TRBD1 (5 bases). Germline CDR1 reads MNHEY; CDR2 reads SVGAGI. With 5 bases removed from V and 2 bases from J, the gap between germline ends came to 9 bases. CDR3 length: 13 amino acids. The CDR3 region is CASSDSRNYGYTF. Here the CDR3 DNA reads TGTGCCAGCAGTGACAGCAGGAACTATGGCTACACCTTC.

The chain uses TRBV10-3 and TRBJ2-2; 16 bases are shared with TRBD2. V shed 7 bases, J shed 7 bases, and the junction held 3 bases outside the gene matches. The germline V gene has CDR1 ENHRY and CDR2 SYGVKD. The CDR3 is made up of 15 amino acids. The CDR3: CAIKGTSGRGGELFF. The DNA of the CDR3 is TGTGCCATCAAAGGGACTAGCGGGAGGGGCGGGGAGCTGTTTTTT.

The chain joins TRBV7-8 to TRBJ2-2; D uncertain. The germline gives CDR1 SGHVS, CDR2 FQNEAQ. V shed 5 bases and J shed 4 bases, with 17 bases lying between them. CDR3 length: 16 amino acids. CDR3 in DNA: TGTGCCAGCAGCCCCCAACTCCAGGAAGGCACCGGGGAGCTGTTTTTT. Translated: CASSPQLQEGTGELFF.

The rearrangement joins TRBV6-5 to TRBJ1-2; unclear D gene. The germline V gene has CDR1 MNHEY and CDR2 SVGAGI. With 4 bases removed from V and 0 bases from J, the gap between germline ends came to 6 bases. The CDR3 runs 13 residues. CDR3 residues: CASSWDANYGYTF. In DNA form, the CDR3 reads TGTGCCAGCAGTTGGGATGCTAACTATGGCTACACCTTC.